These T cell receptor beta chains were read from a single sample in a study of graft-versus-host responses after intestinal transplantation. The data were produced by immunoSEQ multiplex PCR, yet TCRdb's version contains in-frame clones alone and is incomplete. The data hold about 120,000 clones, with 90% to 95% observed a single time. These receptors lack a known antigen. The sequencing here drew on unstimulated CD8+ T cells sorted from spleen or lymph node cells, taken before intestinal transplant. The source is a human donor who received an intestinal transplant. Both conserved end residues are part of each CDR3. The order of the fields is V gene, D gene, clone size, J gene, CDR3 DNA, CDR3 protein. The D gene is left open where the match is weak. Part of the rows lack a size; the others show once, few, many or a class for expanded clones.

v_gene: TRBV27; d_gene: TRBD2; abundance: once; j_gene: TRBJ2-7; CDR3nt: TGTGCCAGCACGAGCGGGAGGAACGAGCAGTACTTC; CDR3aa: CASTSGRNEQYF
v_gene: TRBV6-5; d_gene: NA; abundance: NA; j_gene: TRBJ2-2; CDR3nt: TGTGCCAGCAGCCCGACAGAGAACACCGGGGAGCTGTTTTTT; CDR3aa: CASSPTENTGELFF
v_gene: TRBV5-1; d_gene: NA; abundance: NA; j_gene: TRBJ2-1; CDR3nt: TGCGCCAGCAGCATAAGTTCATCGGGAAATGAGCAGTTCTTC; CDR3aa: CASSISSSGNEQFF
v_gene: TRBV4-2; d_gene: NA; abundance: NA; j_gene: TRBJ1-1; CDR3nt: TGTGCCAGCAGCCAGGCAGGGCTGAGGACTGAAGCTTTCTTT; CDR3aa: CASSQAGLRTEAFF
v_gene: TRBV4-3; d_gene: NA; abundance: NA; j_gene: TRBJ1-3; CDR3nt: TGCGCCAGCAGCCAAGTACACGCAGCTGGAAACACCATATATTTT; CDR3aa: CASSQVHAAGNTIYF
v_gene: TRBV10-2; d_gene: TRBD2; abundance: once; j_gene: TRBJ2-5; CDR3nt: TGCGCCAGCAGTACGCTAGCGGGCCAAGAGACCCAGTACTTC; CDR3aa: CASSTLAGQETQYF
v_gene: TRBV9; d_gene: TRBD1; abundance: NA; j_gene: TRBJ2-3; CDR3nt: TGTGCCAGCAGCGTAGCACTGACAGGGGGCTGGGCAGATACGCAGTATTTT; CDR3aa: CASSVALTGGWADTQYF
v_gene: TRBV6-4; d_gene: NA; abundance: NA; j_gene: TRBJ2-3; CDR3nt: TGTGCCAGCAGTGAAACAGGGCTAGATACGCAGTATTTT; CDR3aa: CASSETGLDTQYF
v_gene: TRBV7-2; d_gene: NA; abundance: NA; j_gene: TRBJ1-1; CDR3nt: TGTGCCAGCAGCTTTTTGGCGGGAGACACTGAAGCTTTCTTT; CDR3aa: CASSFLAGDTEAFF
v_gene: TRBV4-1; d_gene: TRBD2; abundance: NA; j_gene: TRBJ2-7; CDR3nt: TGCGCCAGCAGCCAGATACTAGCGGGAACCTACGAGCAGTACTTC; CDR3aa: CASSQILAGTYEQYF
v_gene: TRBV30; d_gene: NA; abundance: NA; j_gene: TRBJ1-6; CDR3nt: TGTGCCCCACGCAATTCACCCCTCCACTTT; CDR3aa: CAPRNSPLHF
v_gene: TRBV7-8; d_gene: TRBD2; abundance: NA; j_gene: TRBJ2-7; CDR3nt: TGTGCCAGCAGCTACAATGGCCGGGGGGACGAGCAGTACTTC; CDR3aa: CASSYNGRGDEQYF
v_gene: TRBV5-6; d_gene: NA; abundance: NA; j_gene: TRBJ1-1; CDR3nt: TGTGCCAGCAGCTTTTCGGGTTGGACTGAAGCTTTCTTT; CDR3aa: CASSFSGWTEAFF
v_gene: TRBV2; d_gene: TRBD2; abundance: NA; j_gene: TRBJ2-2; CDR3nt: TGTGCCAGCAGCAGGGAAGGGCCCACTAGCGGGACCGGGGAGCTGTTTTTT; CDR3aa: CASSREGPTSGTGELFF
v_gene: TRBV29-1; d_gene: NA; abundance: NA; j_gene: TRBJ1-4; CDR3nt: TGCAGCGTTGACGGGGGCCGGGGACTGTTTTTT; CDR3aa: CSVDGGRGLFF
v_gene: TRBV19; d_gene: NA; abundance: NA; j_gene: TRBJ1-1; CDR3nt: TGTGCCAGTAGTACGCCGGGGGTGAGCACTGAAGCTTTCTTT; CDR3aa: CASSTPGVSTEAFF
v_gene: TRBV2; d_gene: TRBD1; abundance: NA; j_gene: TRBJ2-7; CDR3nt: TGTGCCAGCAGGAGGACAGGGGTCTACGAGCAGTACTTC; CDR3aa: CASRRTGVYEQYF
v_gene: TRBV19; d_gene: TRBD1; abundance: NA; j_gene: TRBJ1-5; CDR3nt: TGTGCCAGTAGTATTTCTAGGACAGGATTTAATCAGCCCCAGCATTTT; CDR3aa: CASSISRTGFNQPQHF
v_gene: TRBV4-1; d_gene: NA; abundance: NA; j_gene: TRBJ2-3; CDR3nt: TGCGCCAGCAGCCCCACTGGCGGTACGCAGTATTTT; CDR3aa: CASSPTGGTQYF
v_gene: TRBV30; d_gene: NA; abundance: NA; j_gene: TRBJ2-1; CDR3nt: TGTGCCTGGAGCTCGCCTTTGTCGGACTCCTACAATGAGCAGTTCTTC; CDR3aa: CAWSSPLSDSYNEQFF
v_gene: TRBV28; d_gene: NA; abundance: NA; j_gene: TRBJ2-7; CDR3nt: TGTGCCAGCAGTGACAGGGAGCAGTACTTC; CDR3aa: CASSDREQYF
v_gene: TRBV14; d_gene: TRBD2; abundance: NA; j_gene: TRBJ2-7; CDR3nt: TGTGCCAGCAGCCAAATGGTCCTAGCGGGAGCCGACGAGCAGTACTTC; CDR3aa: CASSQMVLAGADEQYF